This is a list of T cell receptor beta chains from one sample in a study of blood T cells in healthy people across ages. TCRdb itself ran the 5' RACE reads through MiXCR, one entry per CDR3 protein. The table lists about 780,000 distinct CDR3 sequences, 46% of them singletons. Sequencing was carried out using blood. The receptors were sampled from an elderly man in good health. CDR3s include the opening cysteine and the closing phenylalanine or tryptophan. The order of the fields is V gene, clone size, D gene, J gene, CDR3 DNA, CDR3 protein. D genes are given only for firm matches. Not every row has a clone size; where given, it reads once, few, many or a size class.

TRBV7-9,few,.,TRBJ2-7,TGTGCCAGCAGCTTAGCGCTCTGGGCAAAAGACTCCTACGAGCAGTACTTC,CASSLALWAKDSYEQYF
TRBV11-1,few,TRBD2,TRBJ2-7,TGTGCCAGCAGCCCTACAACTAGCGGCTACGAGCAGTACTTC,CASSPTTSGYEQYF
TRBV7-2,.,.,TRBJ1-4,TGTGCCAGCAGCTTAAACGGGGGGCTTTCATCTAAACTGTTTTTT,CASSLNGGLSSKLFF
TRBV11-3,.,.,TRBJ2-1,TGTGCCAGCAGCTTAGGGGACATTGAGCAGTTCTTC,CASSLGDIEQFF
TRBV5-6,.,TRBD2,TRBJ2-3,TGTGCCAGCAGCTGGAGCGGGATCCCAGATACGCAGTATTTT,CASSWSGIPDTQYF
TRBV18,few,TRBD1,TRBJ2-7,TGTGCCAGCTCAACCCGACAGGGAGTATACGAGCAGTACTTC,CASSTRQGVYEQYF
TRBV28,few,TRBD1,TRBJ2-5,TGTGCCACCCGACGGGACAGCATAGAGACCCAGTACTTC,CATRRDSIETQYF
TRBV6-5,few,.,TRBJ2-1,TGTGCCAGCAGTTACAAACGGGGAATCAATGAGCAGTTCTTC,CASSYKRGINEQFF
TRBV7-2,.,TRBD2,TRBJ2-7,TGTCCCAGCAGCTTAACTCCCCGACTAGCTCACGAGCAGTACTTC,CPSSLTPRLAHEQYF
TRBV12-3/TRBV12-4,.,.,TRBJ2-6,TGTGCCGGAGGCTCTGGGGCCAACGTCCTGACTTTC,CAGGSGANVLTF
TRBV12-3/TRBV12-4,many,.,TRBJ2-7,TGTGCCAGCAGTCCGATCCAGGGGGGTGGCGAGCAGTACTTC,CASSPIQGGGEQYF
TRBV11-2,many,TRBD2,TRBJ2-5,TGTGCCAGCAGCTTAGCAACGGGGGGAGGAGAGACCCAGTACTTC,CASSLATGGGETQYF
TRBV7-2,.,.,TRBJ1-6,TGTGCCAGCAGCCCTCGGCAGCAAGGTTCACCCCTCCACTTT,CASSPRQQGSPLHF
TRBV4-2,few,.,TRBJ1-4,TGTGCCAGCAGCCAGGATAAAACGGCAGATGATGAAAAACTGTTTTTT,CASSQDKTADDEKLFF
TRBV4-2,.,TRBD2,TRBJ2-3,TGTGCCAGCAGCCAAGTAGCGACGGGAGGAGGCACAGATACGCAGTATTTT,CASSQVATGGGTDTQYF